This TCR beta chain was captured in a study of blood T cell repertoires in COVID-19. Profiling relied on immunoSEQ multiplex PCR, and the TCRdb table lists in-frame clones only, not all of them. The sample lists 70,000 to 90,000 clones; 75% to 90% were seen once. This sequence originates from a human donor in a cohort sampled during active COVID-19. The sample was peripheral blood.

The CDR3 is CASSDRDRGPLAAFF. In DNA form, the CDR3 reads TGTGCCAGCAGTGACCGGGACAGGGGACCCCTCGCGGCTTTCTTT. The chain is built from TRBV6-1 and TRBJ1-1; 10 bases match TRBD1. Looked up from germline, CDR1 is MNHNS and CDR2 is SASEGT. V shed 3 bases, J shed 11 bases, and the junction held 12 bases outside the gene matches. This CDR3 region has 15 residues.